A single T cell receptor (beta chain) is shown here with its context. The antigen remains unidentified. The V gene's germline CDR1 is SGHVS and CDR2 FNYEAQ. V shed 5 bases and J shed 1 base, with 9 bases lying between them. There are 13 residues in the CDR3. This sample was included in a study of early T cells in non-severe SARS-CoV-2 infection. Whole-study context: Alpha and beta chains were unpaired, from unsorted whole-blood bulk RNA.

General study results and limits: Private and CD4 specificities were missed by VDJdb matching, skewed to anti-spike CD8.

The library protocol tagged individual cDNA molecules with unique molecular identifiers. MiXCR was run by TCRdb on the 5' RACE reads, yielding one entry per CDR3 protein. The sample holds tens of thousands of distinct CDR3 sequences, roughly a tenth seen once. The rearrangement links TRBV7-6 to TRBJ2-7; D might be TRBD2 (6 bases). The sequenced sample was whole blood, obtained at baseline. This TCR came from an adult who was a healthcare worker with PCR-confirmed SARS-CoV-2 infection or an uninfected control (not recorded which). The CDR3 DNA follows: TGTGCCAGCAGCGCGGGACCTTCCTACGAGCAGTACTTC. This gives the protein CASSAGPSYEQYF.